This T cell receptor beta chain was obtained from a study of a mutant IDH1 vaccine in newly diagnosed glioma. Background on the study: Patients came in for eight vaccinations, in weeks 1, 3, 5, 7, 11, 15, 19 and 23. The earlier regimen, radiotherapy, temozolomide, or both, was most often both.

The CDR3 consists of 15 residues. Germline V gene data show CDR1 as SEHNR and CDR2 as FQNEAQ (reference sequence). Trimming took off 3 bases at V and 6 bases at J, with 17 bases between the two ends. Repertoires were generated with immunoSEQ multiplex PCR, while TCRdb's copy carries only in-frame clones and drops some. The table includes roughly 19,000 clones, approximately 82% detected once. The time point was: week 23, last vaccination. One vaccine dose held 300 ug of mutant IDH1 20-mer peptide and came with topical imiquimod. Those who donated had recent WHO grade 3 or 4 IDH1-mutant, ATRX-lost astrocytomas. Regarding this clone: Its antigen is unknown.

The source was PBMCs, collected from a glioma patient whose treatment included an IDH1 peptide vaccine. V usage is TRBV7-9 and J usage is TRBJ1-2, with D maybe TRBD1 (5 bases). The receptor comes from a man aged 25-45 years with glioma. Written as DNA, the CDR3 is TGTGCCAGCAGCTTGACCCGGGGGAGTCGGGATGGCTACACCTTC. Amino acid sequence: CASSLTRGSRDGYTF.